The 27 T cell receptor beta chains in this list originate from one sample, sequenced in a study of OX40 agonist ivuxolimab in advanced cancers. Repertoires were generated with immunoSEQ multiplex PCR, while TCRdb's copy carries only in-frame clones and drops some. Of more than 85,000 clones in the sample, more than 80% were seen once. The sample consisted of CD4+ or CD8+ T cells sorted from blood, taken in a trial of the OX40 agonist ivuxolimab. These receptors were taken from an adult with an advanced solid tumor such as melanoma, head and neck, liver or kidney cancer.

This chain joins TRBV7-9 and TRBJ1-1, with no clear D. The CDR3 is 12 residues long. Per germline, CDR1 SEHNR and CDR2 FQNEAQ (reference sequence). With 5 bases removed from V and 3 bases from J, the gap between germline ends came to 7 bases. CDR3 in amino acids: CASSLSDTEAFF. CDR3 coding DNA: TGTGCCAGCAGCCTGTCGGACACTGAAGCTTTCTTT. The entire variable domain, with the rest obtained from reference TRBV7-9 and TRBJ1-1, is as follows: DTGVSQNPRHKITKRGQNVTFRCDPISEHNRLYWYRQTLGQGPEFLTYFQNEAQLEKSRLLSDRFSAERPKGSFSTLEIQRTEQGDSAMYLCASSLSDTEAFFGQGTRLTVV.

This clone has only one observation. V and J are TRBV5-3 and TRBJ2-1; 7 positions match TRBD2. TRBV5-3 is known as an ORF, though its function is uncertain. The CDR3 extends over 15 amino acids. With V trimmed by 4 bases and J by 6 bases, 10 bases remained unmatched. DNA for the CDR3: TGTGCCAGAAGCCGCCTTGTGGGAGGGGTCAATGAGCAGTTCTTC. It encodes CARSRLVGGVNEQFF.

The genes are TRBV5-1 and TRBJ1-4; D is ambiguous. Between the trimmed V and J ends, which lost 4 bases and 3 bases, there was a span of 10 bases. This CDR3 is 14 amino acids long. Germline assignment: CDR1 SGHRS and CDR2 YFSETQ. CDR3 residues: CASSVDGSNEKLFF. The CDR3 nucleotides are TGCGCCAGCAGCGTGGACGGATCTAATGAAAAACTGTTTTTT.

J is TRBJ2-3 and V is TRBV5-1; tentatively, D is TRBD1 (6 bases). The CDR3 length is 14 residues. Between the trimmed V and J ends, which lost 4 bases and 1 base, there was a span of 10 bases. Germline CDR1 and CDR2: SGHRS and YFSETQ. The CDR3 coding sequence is TGCGCCAGCAGCGTCGGACAGCGCACAGATACGCAGTATTTT. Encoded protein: CASSVGQRTDTQYF.

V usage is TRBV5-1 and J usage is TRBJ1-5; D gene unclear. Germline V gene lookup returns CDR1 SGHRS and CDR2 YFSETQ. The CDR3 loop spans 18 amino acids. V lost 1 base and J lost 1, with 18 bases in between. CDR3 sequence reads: CASSLYGGGSVSNQPQHF. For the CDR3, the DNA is TGCGCCAGCAGCTTGTACGGCGGAGGGAGCGTAAGCAATCAGCCCCAGCATTTT.

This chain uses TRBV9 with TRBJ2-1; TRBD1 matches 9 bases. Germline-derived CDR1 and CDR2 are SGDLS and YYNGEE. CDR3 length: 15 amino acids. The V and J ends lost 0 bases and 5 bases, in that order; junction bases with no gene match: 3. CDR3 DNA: TGTGCCAGCAGCGTAGGACAGGGGGGGCACAATGAGCAGTTCTTC. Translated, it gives CASSVGQGGHNEQFF.

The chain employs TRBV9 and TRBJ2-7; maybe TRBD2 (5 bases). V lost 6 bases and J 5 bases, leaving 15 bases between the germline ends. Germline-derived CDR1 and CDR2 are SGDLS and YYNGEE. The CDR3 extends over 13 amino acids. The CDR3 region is CASTPLRGHEQYF. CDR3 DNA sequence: TGTGCCAGCACCCCCCTCCGAGGGCACGAGCAGTACTTC.

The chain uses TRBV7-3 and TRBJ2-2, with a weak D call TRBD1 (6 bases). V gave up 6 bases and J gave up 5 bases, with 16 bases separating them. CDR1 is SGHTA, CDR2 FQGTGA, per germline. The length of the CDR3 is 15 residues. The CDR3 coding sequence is TGTGCCAGCAGATCAAACGGACAGAAAACCGGGGAGCTGTTTTTT. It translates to CASRSNGQKTGELFF.

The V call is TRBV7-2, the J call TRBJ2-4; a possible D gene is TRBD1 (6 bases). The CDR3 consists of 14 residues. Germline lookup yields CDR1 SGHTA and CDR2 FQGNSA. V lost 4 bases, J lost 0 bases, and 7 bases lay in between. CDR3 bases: TGTGCCAGCAGCTCAGGGGTAGCCAAAAACATTCAGTACTTC. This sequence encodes CASSSGVAKNIQYF. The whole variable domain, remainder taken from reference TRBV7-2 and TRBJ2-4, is GAGVSQSPSNKVTEKGKDVELRCDPISGHTALYWYRQSLGQGLEFLIYFQGNSAPDKSGLPSDRFSAERTGGSVSTLTIQRTQQEDSAVYLCASSSGVAKNIQYFGAGTRLSVL.

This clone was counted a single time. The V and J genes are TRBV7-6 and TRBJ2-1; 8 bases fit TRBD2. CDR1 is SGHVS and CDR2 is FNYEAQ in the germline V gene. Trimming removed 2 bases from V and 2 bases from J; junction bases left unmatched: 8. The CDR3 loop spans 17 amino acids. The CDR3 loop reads CASSLSPAGAAYNEQFF. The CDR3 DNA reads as TGTGCCAGCAGCTTATCTCCAGCGGGAGCGGCCTACAATGAGCAGTTCTTC.

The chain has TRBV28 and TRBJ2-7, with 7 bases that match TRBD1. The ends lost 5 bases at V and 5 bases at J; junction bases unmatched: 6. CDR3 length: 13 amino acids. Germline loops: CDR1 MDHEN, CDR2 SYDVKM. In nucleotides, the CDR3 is TGTGCCAGCAGTCGACAGGGACGACACGAGCAGTACTTC. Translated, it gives CASSRQGRHEQYF.

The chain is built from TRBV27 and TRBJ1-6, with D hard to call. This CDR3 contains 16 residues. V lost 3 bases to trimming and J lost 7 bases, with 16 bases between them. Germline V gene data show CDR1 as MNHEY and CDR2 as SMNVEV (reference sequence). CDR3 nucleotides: TGTGCCAGCAGTTTGAAAACGCAGTCGTTAAATTCACCCCTCCACTTT. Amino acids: CASSLKTQSLNSPLHF.

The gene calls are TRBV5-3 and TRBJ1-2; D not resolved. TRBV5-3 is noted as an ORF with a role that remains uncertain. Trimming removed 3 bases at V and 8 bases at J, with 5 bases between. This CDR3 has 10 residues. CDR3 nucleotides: TGTGCCAGAAGCTACACAGGCTACACCTTC. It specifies CARSYTGYTF.

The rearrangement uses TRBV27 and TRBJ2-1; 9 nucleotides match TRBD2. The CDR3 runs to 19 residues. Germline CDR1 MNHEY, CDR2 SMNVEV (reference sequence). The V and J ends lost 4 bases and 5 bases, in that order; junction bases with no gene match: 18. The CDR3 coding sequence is TGTGCCAGCAGTTCGACCGGATTGGGGATAGCGGGAGCAGACAATGAGCAGTTCTTC. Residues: CASSSTGLGIAGADNEQFF.

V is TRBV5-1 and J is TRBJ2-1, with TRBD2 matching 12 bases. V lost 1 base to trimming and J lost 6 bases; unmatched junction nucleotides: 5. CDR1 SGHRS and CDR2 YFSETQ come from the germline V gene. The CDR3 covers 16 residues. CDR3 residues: CASSLWGLAGFNEQFF. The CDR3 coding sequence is TGCGCCAGCAGCTTGTGGGGACTAGCGGGCTTCAATGAGCAGTTCTTC.

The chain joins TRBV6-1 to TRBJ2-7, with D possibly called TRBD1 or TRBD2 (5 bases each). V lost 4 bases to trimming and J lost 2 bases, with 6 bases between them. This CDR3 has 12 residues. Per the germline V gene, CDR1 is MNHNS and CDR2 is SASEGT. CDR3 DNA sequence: TGTGCCAGCAGTGTGGGGGCCTACGAGCAGTACTTC. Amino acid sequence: CASSVGAYEQYF.

CDR3 sequence: CSVRQGNFYEQYF. The CDR3 DNA is TGCAGCGTCCGACAGGGAAACTTCTACGAGCAGTACTTC. The gene calls are TRBV29-1 and TRBJ2-7; 7 bases align to TRBD1. V shed 6 bases, J shed 3 bases, and the junction held 8 bases outside the gene matches. The CDR3 has 13 residues. CDR1 SQVTM and CDR2 ANQGSEA come from the germline V gene.

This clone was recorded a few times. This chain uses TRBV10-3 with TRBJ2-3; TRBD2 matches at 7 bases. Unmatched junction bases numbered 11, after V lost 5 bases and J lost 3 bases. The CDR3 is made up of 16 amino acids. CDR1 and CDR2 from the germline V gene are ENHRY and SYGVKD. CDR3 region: CAISSREGDVTDTQYF. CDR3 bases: TGTGCCATCAGTTCGAGGGAGGGTGATGTGACAGATACGCAGTATTTT.

CDR3 amino acids: CASGETQYF. The DNA of the CDR3 is TGTGCCAGCGGGGAGACCCAGTACTTC. V usage is TRBV6-6 and J usage is TRBJ2-5, with unresolved D. Germline-derived CDR1 and CDR2 are MNHNY and SVGAGI (reference sequence). CDR3 length: 9 residues. Between the trimmed V and J ends, which lost 8 bases and 5 bases, there was a span of 3 bases.

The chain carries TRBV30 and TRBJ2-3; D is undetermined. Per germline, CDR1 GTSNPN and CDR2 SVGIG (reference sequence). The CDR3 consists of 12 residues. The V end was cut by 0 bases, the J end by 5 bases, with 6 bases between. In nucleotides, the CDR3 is TGTGCCTGGAGTGTAGTTGTAGATACGCAGTATTTT. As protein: CAWSVVVDTQYF. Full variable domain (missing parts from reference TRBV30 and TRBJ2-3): SQTIHQWPATLVQPVGSPLSLECTVEGTSNPNLYWYRQAAGRGLQLLFYSVGIGQISSEVPQNLSASRPQDRQFILSSKKLLLSDSGFYLCAWSVVVDTQYFGPGTRLTVL.

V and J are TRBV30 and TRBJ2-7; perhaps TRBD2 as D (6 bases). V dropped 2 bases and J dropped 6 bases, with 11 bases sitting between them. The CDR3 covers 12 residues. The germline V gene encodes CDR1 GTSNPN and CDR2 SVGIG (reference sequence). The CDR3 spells CAWSRLGGEQYF. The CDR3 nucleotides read TGTGCCTGGAGTCGACTAGGAGGCGAGCAGTACTTC.

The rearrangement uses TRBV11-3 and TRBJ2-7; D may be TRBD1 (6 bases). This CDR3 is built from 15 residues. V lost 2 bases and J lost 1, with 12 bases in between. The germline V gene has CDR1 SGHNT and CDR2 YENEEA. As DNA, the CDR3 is TGTGCCAGCAGCTTAACAGGGATTGTGTCCTACGAGCAGTACTTC. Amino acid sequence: CASSLTGIVSYEQYF.

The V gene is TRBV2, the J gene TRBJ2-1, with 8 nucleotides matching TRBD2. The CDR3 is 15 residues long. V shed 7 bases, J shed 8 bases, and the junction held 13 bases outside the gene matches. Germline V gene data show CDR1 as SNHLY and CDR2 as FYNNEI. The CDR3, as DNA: TGTGCCAGCAAGAAGGAGCGGGAGCCATTCGATGAGCAGTTCTTC. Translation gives CASKKEREPFDEQFF.

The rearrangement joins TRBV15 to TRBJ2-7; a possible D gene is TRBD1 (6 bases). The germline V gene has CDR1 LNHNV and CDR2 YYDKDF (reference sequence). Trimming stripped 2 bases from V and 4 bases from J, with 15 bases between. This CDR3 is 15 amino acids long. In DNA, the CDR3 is TGTGCCACCAGCAGACCCAACCAACAGGGTTACGAGCAGTACTTC. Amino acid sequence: CATSRPNQQGYEQYF.

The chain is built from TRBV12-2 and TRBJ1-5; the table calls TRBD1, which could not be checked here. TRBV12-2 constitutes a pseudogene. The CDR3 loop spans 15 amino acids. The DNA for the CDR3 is TGTGCAAGTCGCTTAGCGGGGCCACATGTACAGCCCCAGCATTTT. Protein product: CASRLAGPHVQPQHF.

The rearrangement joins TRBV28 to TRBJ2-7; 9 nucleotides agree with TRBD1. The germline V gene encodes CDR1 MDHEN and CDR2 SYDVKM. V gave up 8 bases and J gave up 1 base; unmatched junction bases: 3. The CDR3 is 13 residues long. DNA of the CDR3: TGTGCCAGCTGGGACAGGGTATCCTACGAGCAGTACTTC. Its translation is CASWDRVSYEQYF. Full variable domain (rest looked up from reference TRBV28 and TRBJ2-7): DVKVTQSSRYLVKRTGEKVFLECVQDMDHENMFWYRQDPGLGLRLIYFSYDVKMKEKGDIPEGYSVSREKKERFSLILESASTNQTSMYLCASWDRVSYEQYFGPGTRLTVT.

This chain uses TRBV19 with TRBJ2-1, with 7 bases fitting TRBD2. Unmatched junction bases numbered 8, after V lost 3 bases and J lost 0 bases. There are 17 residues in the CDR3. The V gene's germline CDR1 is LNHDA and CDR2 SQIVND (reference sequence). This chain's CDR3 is CASSILAEGTSYNEQFF. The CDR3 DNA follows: TGTGCCAGTAGTATCCTAGCGGAGGGGACCTCCTACAATGAGCAGTTCTTC.